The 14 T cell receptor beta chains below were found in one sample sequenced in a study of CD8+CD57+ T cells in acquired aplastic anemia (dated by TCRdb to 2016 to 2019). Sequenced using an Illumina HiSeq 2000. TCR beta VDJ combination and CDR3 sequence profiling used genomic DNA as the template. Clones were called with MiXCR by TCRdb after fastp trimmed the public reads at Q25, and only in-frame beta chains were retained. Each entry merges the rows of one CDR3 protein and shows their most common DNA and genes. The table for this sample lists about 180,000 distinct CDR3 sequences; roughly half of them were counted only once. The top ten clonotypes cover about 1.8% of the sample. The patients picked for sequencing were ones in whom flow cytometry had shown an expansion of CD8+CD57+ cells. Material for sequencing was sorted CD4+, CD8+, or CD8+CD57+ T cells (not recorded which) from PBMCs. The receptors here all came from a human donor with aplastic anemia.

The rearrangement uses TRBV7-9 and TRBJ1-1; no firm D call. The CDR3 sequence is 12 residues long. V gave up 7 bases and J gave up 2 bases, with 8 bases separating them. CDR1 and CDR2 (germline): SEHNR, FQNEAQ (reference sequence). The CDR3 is CASIGLNTEAFF. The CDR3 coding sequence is TGTGCCAGCATCGGACTCAACACTGAAGCTTTCTTT.

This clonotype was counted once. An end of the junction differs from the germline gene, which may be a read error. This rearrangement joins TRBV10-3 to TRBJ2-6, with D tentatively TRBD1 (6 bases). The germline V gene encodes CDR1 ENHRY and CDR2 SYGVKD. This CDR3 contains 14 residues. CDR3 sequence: CAISEVSGVSTEAF. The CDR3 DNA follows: TGTGCCATCAGTGAGGTTTCAGGGGTATCGACTGAAGCTTTC.

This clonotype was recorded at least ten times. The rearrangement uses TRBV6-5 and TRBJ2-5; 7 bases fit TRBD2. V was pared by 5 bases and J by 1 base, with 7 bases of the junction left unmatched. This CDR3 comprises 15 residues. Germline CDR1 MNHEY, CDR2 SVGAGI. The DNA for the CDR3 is TGTGCCAGCAGTCACCGACTAGCAGCCCAAGAGACCCAGTACTTC. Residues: CASSHRLAAQETQYF.

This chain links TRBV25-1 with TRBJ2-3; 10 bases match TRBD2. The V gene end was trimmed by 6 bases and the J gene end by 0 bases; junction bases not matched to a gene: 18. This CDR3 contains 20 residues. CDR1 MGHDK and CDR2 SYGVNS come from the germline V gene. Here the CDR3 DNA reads TGTGCCAGCAGCCTCGGGACTAGCGTAACGCCAATTGGCAGCACAGATACGCAGTATTTT. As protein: CASSLGTSVTPIGSTDTQYF.

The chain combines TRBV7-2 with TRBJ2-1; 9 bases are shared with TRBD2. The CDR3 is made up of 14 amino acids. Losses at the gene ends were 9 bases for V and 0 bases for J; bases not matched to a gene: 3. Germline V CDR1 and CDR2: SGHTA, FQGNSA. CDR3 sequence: CASDSGSSYNEQFF. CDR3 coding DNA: TGTGCCAGTGATAGCGGGAGCTCCTACAATGAGCAGTTCTTC.

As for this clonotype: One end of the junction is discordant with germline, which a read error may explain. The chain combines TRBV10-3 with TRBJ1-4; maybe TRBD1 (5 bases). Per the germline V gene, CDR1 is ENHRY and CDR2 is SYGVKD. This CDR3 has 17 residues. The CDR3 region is CASSTTPGKSRNEKLFF. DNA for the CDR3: TGTGCCAGCAGTACTACTCCAGGGAAAAGTAGGAATGAAAAACTGTTTTTT.

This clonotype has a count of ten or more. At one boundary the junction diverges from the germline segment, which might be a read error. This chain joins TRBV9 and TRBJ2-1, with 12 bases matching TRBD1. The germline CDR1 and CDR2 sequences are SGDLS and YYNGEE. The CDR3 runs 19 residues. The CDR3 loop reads CASSVGGRGTGGRYNEQFF. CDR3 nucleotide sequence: TGTGCCAGCAGCGTAGGAGGCAGAGGGACAGGGGGCCGCTACAATGAGCAGTTCTTT.

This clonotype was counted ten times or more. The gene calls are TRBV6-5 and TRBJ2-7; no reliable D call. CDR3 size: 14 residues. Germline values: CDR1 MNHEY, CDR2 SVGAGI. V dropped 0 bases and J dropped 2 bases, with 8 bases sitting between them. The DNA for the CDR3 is TGTGCCAGCAGTTACTCGGTTGGCACCTACGAGCAGTACTTC. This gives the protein CASSYSVGTYEQYF.

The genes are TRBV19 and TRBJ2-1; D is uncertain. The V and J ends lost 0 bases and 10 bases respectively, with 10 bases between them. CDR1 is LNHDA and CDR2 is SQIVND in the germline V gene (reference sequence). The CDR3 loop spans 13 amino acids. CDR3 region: CASSIDLRLEQFF. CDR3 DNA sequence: TGTGCCAGTAGTATAGATCTCCGCTTAGAGCAGTTCTTC.

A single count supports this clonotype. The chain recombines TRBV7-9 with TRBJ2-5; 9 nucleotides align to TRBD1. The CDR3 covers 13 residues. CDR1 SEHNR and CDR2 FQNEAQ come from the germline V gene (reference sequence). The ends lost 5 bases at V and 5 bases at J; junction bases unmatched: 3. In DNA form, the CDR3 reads TGTGCCAGCAGCCACGGGACAGGGGAGACCCAGTACTTC. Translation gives CASSHGTGETQYF.

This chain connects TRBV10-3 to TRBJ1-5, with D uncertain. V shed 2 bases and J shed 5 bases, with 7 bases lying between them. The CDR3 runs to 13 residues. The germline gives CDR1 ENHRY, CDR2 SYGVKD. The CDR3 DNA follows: TGTGCCATCAGTGAGGGATTGCATCAGCCCCAGCATTTT. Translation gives CAISEGLHQPQHF.

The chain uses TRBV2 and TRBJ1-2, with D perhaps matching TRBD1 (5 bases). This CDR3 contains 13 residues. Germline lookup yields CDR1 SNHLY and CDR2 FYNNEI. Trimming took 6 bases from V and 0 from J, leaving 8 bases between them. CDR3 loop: CASSGTANYGYTF. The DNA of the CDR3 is TGTGCCAGCAGCGGGACCGCTAACTATGGCTACACCTTC. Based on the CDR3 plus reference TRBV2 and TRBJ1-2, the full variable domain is EPEVTQTPSHQVTQMGQEVILRCVPISNHLYFYWYRQILGQKVEFLVSFYNNEISEKSEIFDDQFSVERPDGSNFTLKIRSTKLEDSAMYFCASSGTANYGYTFGSGTRLTVV.

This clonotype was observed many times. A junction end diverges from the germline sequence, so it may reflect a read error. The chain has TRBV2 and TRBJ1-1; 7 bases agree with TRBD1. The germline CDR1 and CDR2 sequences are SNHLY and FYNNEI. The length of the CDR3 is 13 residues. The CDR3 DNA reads TGCGCCAGTTCGGGACAGCCGAACACTGAAGCTTTCTTT. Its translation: CASSGQPNTEAFF.

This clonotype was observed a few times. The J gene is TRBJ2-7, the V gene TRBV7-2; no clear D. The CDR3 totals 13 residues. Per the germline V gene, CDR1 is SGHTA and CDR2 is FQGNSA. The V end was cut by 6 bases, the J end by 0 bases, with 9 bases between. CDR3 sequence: CASRYSASYEQYF. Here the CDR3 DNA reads TGTGCCAGCAGGTATTCGGCCTCCTACGAGCAGTACTTC.